The 24 T cell receptor beta chains in this list originate from one sample, sequenced in a study of T cells in Graves' hyperthyroidism and ophthalmopathy. Amplified TCR beta CDR3 regions derived from RNA transcripts. The TCR CDR3 first-round RT-PCR relied on the HTBI primer set. TCRdb re-called the multiplex PCR reads through MiXCR, storing one row per CDR3 protein. The sample includes about 400,000 distinct CDR3 sequences, 13% to 15% seen only once; the top ten take about 18%. What was sequenced was blood. These receptors all stem from a woman younger than 45 with Graves' ophthalmopathy.

Comment on this clonotype: This could be a read error, since a much larger clone is one nucleotide away. The chain couples TRBV6-1 to TRBJ2-1; 11 positions match TRBD2. The CDR3 is 16 residues long. Looked up from germline, CDR1 is MNHNS and CDR2 is SASEGT. Written as DNA, the CDR3 is TGTGCCAGCAGTGTACTTCTAGCGGGGGGACACAATAAGCAGTTCTTC. Translating gives CASSVLLAGGHNKQFF.

This clonotype was detected many times. This chain links TRBV6-1 with TRBJ2-1; D might be TRBD2 (6 bases). Germline V lookup: CDR1 MNHNS, CDR2 SASEGT. V was clipped by 4 bases and J by 3 bases, with 13 bases between them. CDR3 length: 15 amino acids. In DNA form, the CDR3 reads TGTGCCAGCAGTGTGGTAGGAGGGAGCTACAATGAGCAGTTCTTC. The encoded protein is CASSVVGGSYNEQFF.

This clonotype has ten or more counts. This chain joins TRBV20-1 and TRBJ2-1; 12 positions match TRBD2. The V and J ends lost 3 bases and 9 bases, in that order; junction bases with no gene match: 6. The CDR3 loop spans 14 amino acids. Germline V gene data show CDR1 as DFQATT and CDR2 as SNEGSKA (reference sequence). The CDR3 loop is CSASLLAGGVEQFF. In DNA form, the CDR3 reads TGCAGTGCTAGTTTGCTAGCGGGGGGGGTTGAGCAGTTCTTC.

This clonotype was detected many times. The chain has TRBV14 and TRBJ2-7; the D gene is possibly TRBD1 (5 bases). The germline CDR1 and CDR2 sequences are SGHDN and FVKESK. The CDR3 contains 13 residues. V gave up 5 bases and J gave up 9 bases, with 17 bases separating them. The CDR3 DNA is TGTGCCAGCAGCGGTAACGGGCAGGGAAGGCAGTACTTC. This translates into CASSGNGQGRQYF.

This clonotype showed up many times. The V and J genes are TRBV20-1 and TRBJ2-3; 7 bases match TRBD2. Unmatched junction bases numbered 8, after V lost 5 bases and J lost 0 bases. CDR1 is DFQATT, CDR2 SNEGSKA, per germline (reference sequence). This CDR3 is built from 15 residues. The CDR3 loop reads CSAAPGLGSTDTQYF. The DNA for the CDR3 is TGCAGTGCTGCCCCCGGACTAGGGAGCACAGATACGCAGTATTTT.

This clonotype turned up a few times. This chain uses TRBV7-9 with TRBJ2-3; D might be TRBD2 (5 bases). V dropped 5 bases and J dropped 6 bases, with 15 bases sitting between them. This CDR3 has 14 residues. Germline CDR1 is SEHNR and CDR2 is FQNEAQ (reference sequence). CDR3 region: CASSQDSPRDTQYF. The CDR3 DNA sequence: TGTGCCAGCAGCCAGGACTCACCCCGGGATACGCAGTATTTT.

This clonotype appeared many times. For the CDR3, the DNA is TGCAGCGTTGCCCCGGACACTTCCTACGAGCAGTACTTC. Amino acids: CSVAPDTSYEQYF. The chain combines TRBV29-1 with TRBJ2-7, with a weak D call TRBD1 (5 bases). Germline lookup yields CDR1 SQVTM and CDR2 ANQGSEA. V lost 4 bases, J lost 1 base, and 11 bases lay in between. The CDR3 totals 13 residues.

This clonotype was counted ten times or more. This sequence joins TRBV12-3 or TRBV12-4 and TRBJ1-6; D is uncertain. Trimming took off 4 bases at V and 7 bases at J, with 2 bases between the two ends. The CDR3 has 11 amino acids. CDR3 DNA: TGTGCCAGCAGTTCCAATTCACCCCTCCACTTT. Its protein is CASSSNSPLHF.

The chain carries TRBV20-1 and TRBJ1-2; D remains ambiguous. This CDR3 region has 12 residues. Trimming took 5 bases from V and 7 from J, leaving 14 bases between them. Germline V gene lookup returns CDR1 DFQATT and CDR2 SNEGSKA (reference sequence). CDR3 sequence reads: CSAGEEGRGYTF. The CDR3 region has the DNA TGCAGTGCTGGGGAGGAGGGCCGTGGCTACACCTTC.

This clonotype was observed at least ten times. The chain links TRBV5-1 to TRBJ2-6; TRBD1 matches at 7 bases. The V segment lost 4 bases and the J segment 1 base; nucleotides outside the gene matches: 5. Germline V lookup: CDR1 SGHRS, CDR2 YFSETQ. The CDR3 sequence is 16 residues long. The CDR3 DNA reads as TGCGCCAGCAGCAAGACAGGGTGGTCTGGGGCCAACGTCCTGACTTTC. It yields the protein CASSKTGWSGANVLTF.

Concerning this clonotype itself: This sequence may be a read error, since a much larger clone differs from it by one base. J is TRBJ2-7 and V is TRBV14; TRBD2 matches 8 bases. In germline, CDR1 is SGHDN, CDR2 FVKESK. The CDR3 has 15 residues. Germline trimming cut 4 bases from V and 0 bases from J; bases unmatched to any gene: 5. CDR3 coding DNA: TGTGCCAGCAGCCCGAACGGGGGGGTCTCCTACGAGCAGTACTTC. Encoded protein: CASSPNGGVSYEQYF. Based on the CDR3 plus reference TRBV14 and TRBJ2-7, the full variable domain is EAGVTQFPSHSVIEKGQTVTLRCDPISGHDNLYWYRRVMGKEIKFLLHFVKESKQDESGMPNNRFLAERTGGTYSTLKVQPAELEDSGVYFCASSPNGGVSYEQYFGPGTRLTVT.

This clonotype was picked up many times. This sequence joins TRBV30 and TRBJ2-1; 8 nucleotides align to TRBD1. V gave up 4 bases and J gave up 4 bases; unmatched junction bases: 6. This CDR3 spans 14 amino acids. Looked up from germline, CDR1 is GTSNPN and CDR2 is SVGIG (reference sequence). The CDR3 reads CAWNRGRSYNEQFF. Here the CDR3 DNA reads TGTGCCTGGAACAGGGGGAGGAGTTACAATGAGCAGTTCTTC.

This clonotype was picked up many times. The rearrangement joins TRBV27 to TRBJ2-1; D remains ambiguous. CDR1 and CDR2 (germline): MNHEY, SMNVEV (reference sequence). V lost 2 bases to trimming and J lost 9 bases, with 14 bases between them. This CDR3 spans 14 amino acids. The CDR3 protein is CASSLSLVSLEQFF. The CDR3 region has the DNA TGTGCCAGCAGTTTAAGCCTAGTTAGCCTTGAGCAGTTCTTC.

This clonotype was seen more than once but under ten times. This rearrangement joins TRBV24-1 to TRBJ2-3, with unresolved D. This CDR3 is 12 amino acids long. V lost 8 bases, J lost 0 bases, and 5 bases lay in between. Germline assignment: CDR1 KGHDR and CDR2 SFDVKD. CDR3 in amino acids: CATTDSTDTQYF. Here the CDR3 DNA reads TGTGCCACCACGGACAGCACAGATACGCAGTATTTT.

The CDR3, as DNA: TGTGCCAGCAGTTTATACCCCCCGGGGCAGGTCCAAGAGACCCAGTACTTC. It yields the protein CASSLYPPGQVQETQYF. This rearrangement joins TRBV28 to TRBJ2-5; D may be TRBD1 or TRBD2 (5 bases each). This CDR3 is 17 amino acids long. V gave up 1 base and J gave up 1 base, with 16 bases separating them. Germline lookup yields CDR1 MDHEN and CDR2 SYDVKM.

Details on this clonotype: A much larger clonotype is one base distant, so this may be a read error. The conserved final phenylalanine or tryptophan is absent from the CDR3, which likely points to a read error. The chain couples TRBV5-1 to TRBJ1-2; no clear D gene. The CDR3 length is 16 residues. With 0 bases removed from V and 2 bases from J, the gap between germline ends came to 14 bases. Germline V gene data show CDR1 as SGHRS and CDR2 as YFSETQ. CDR3 in DNA: TGCGCCAGCAGCTTGGGTCGATCGAATCAAAACTATGGCTACACCTCC. Its protein is CASSLGRSNQNYGYTS.

The chain is built from TRBV20-1 and TRBJ2-7; D is unclear. There are 11 residues in the CDR3. Germline CDR1 reads DFQATT; CDR2 reads SNEGSKA (reference sequence). With 5 bases removed from V and 4 bases from J, the gap between germline ends came to 9 bases. Here the CDR3 DNA reads TGCAGTGCTCACCAAGGGTACGAGCAGTACTTC. Translated, it gives CSAHQGYEQYF.

With regard to this clonotype: A much larger clone lies a single base off, so this may be a read error. V gene TRBV28 combines with J gene TRBJ1-5; TRBD1 agrees at 7 bases. The CDR3 has 15 residues. V shed 3 bases and J 7 bases; nucleotides not matched to a gene: 9. Germline V gene lookup returns CDR1 MDHEN and CDR2 SYDVKM. The DNA of the CDR3 is TGTGCCAGCAGTTTCTGCACAGGGGTAAGCCAGCCCCAGCATTTT. Protein sequence: CASSFCTGVSQPQHF.

This clonotype turned up a few times. A read error may produce the germline difference seen at one junction end. The gene calls are TRBV12-3 or TRBV12-4 and TRBJ1-2; D perhaps matches TRBD1 (5 bases). This CDR3 has 13 residues. The CDR3 protein is CAGSPDGARGYTF. The CDR3 bases are TGTGCCGGCAGCCCTGACGGGGCTCGTGGCTACACCTTC.

This clonotype was seen ten or more times. This sequence joins TRBV11-3 and TRBJ2-1; D might be TRBD2 (5 bases). Trimming stripped 0 bases from V and 0 bases from J, with 21 bases between. Germline V gene lookup returns CDR1 SGHNT and CDR2 YENEEA. CDR3 length equals 20 residues. This CDR3 reads CASSLDQRLSSGSSYNEQFF. The CDR3 region has the DNA TGTGCCAGCAGCTTAGACCAGAGATTGTCGAGTGGGAGCTCCTACAATGAGCAGTTCTTC.

This chain joins TRBV19 and TRBJ1-2, with D perhaps matching TRBD1 (5 bases). Germline lookup yields CDR1 LNHDA and CDR2 SQIVND (reference sequence). The germline V and J ends were trimmed by 6 bases and 4 bases, with 9 bases remaining between them. The CDR3 contains 12 residues. The CDR3 nucleotides read TGTGCCAGTAGGGGCCAGGGCTATGGCTACACCTTC. Amino acids: CASRGQGYGYTF.

This clonotype was recorded at least ten times. The gene calls are TRBV28 and TRBJ1-2; tentatively, D is TRBD1 (6 bases). The CDR3 spans 14 residues. V dropped 10 bases and J dropped 8 bases, with 23 bases sitting between them. Germline CDR1 is MDHEN and CDR2 is SYDVKM. This CDR3 reads CATEGGAGVGGYTF. For the CDR3, the DNA is TGTGCCACGGAGGGAGGGGCAGGGGTCGGCGGCTACACCTTC.

This clonotype showed up many times. The rearrangement uses TRBV7-2 and TRBJ1-4; TRBD1 aligns across 7 bases. From germline, CDR1 is SGHTA and CDR2 FQGNSA. With V trimmed by 5 bases and J by 4 bases, 25 bases remained unmatched. The CDR3 is made up of 21 amino acids. The CDR3 loop reads CASSPRRDSTGGSYRNEKLFF. CDR3 nucleotide sequence: TGTGCCAGCAGCCCACGGAGGGACAGCACAGGAGGATCTTACCGTAATGAAAAACTGTTTTTT.

This clonotype has a handful of counts. A much bigger clone sits one base away, suggesting this may be a read error. The chain couples TRBV27 to TRBJ1-5, with 9 bases matching TRBD1. CDR1 is MNHEY and CDR2 is SMNVEV in the germline V gene (reference sequence). V lost 5 bases, J lost 6 bases, and 8 bases stayed unmatched. There are 15 residues in the CDR3. CDR3 amino acids: CASSPWTGVAQPQHF. In nucleotides, the CDR3 is TGTGCCAGCAGTCCCTGGACAGGGGTGGCTCAGCCCCAGCATTTT.